What follows are 21 T cell receptor beta chains derived from one specimen sequenced in a study of identical twins. TCRdb passed the 5' RACE reads through MiXCR, listing each CDR3 protein once. The sample includes fewer than 800,000 distinct CDR3 sequences, roughly 6.6% seen only once; the top ten take less than 2%. These data were also filed under a second study, of yellow fever vaccine responses in identical twins.

What was sequenced was PBMCs. The receptors derive from a young woman in good health.

V and J are TRBV7-8 and TRBJ2-7; TRBD2 matches at 11 bases. V lost 1 base to trimming and J lost 0 bases; unmatched junction nucleotides: 8. The germline gives CDR1 SGHVS, CDR2 FQNEAQ. This CDR3 has 18 amino acids. CDR3 sequence (DNA): TGTGCCAGCAGCTTAGGGGTTAGCGGGAGGGTTCGCTCCTACGAGCAGTACTTC. Protein: CASSLGVSGRVRSYEQYF. The full variable domain, its missing parts supplied by reference TRBV7-8 and TRBJ2-7, is GAGVSQSPRYKVAKRGQDVALRCDPISGHVSLFWYQQALGQGPEFLTYFQNEAQLDKSGLPSDRFFAERPEGSVSTLKIQRTQQEDSAVYLCASSLGVSGRVRSYEQYFGPGTRLTVT.

The rearrangement uses TRBV12-3 or TRBV12-4 and TRBJ1-6; D is unresolved. This CDR3 spans 12 amino acids. Trimming shortened V by 4 bases and J by 6 bases, and 4 bases separated the two germline ends. Here the CDR3 DNA reads TGTGCCAGCAGTTGGCCTAATTCACCCCTCCACTTT. Its translation: CASSWPNSPLHF.

The V gene is TRBV28, the J gene TRBJ1-5; D is undetermined. The CDR3 has 14 amino acids. Germline CDR1 is MDHEN and CDR2 is SYDVKM. V shed 3 bases and J shed 6 bases, with 12 bases lying between them. CDR3 amino acids: CASSLGGSSQPQHF. CDR3 bases: TGTGCCAGCAGTTTGGGCGGATCGAGTCAGCCCCAGCATTTT.

This clonotype was recorded many times. The chain combines TRBV12-3 or TRBV12-4 with TRBJ1-5, with a possible D match to TRBD1 (5 bases). The length of the CDR3 is 15 residues. Trimming pared 3 bases from V and 2 bases from J, leaving 11 bases between. The CDR3 DNA reads as TGTGCCAGCAGTTTTCCGGGACGGGGCAATCAGCCCCAGCATTTT. Residues: CASSFPGRGNQPQHF.

This clonotype was counted a few times. This could be a read error, since a much larger clone is one nucleotide away. The chain joins TRBV5-1 to TRBJ1-2; the D gene is possibly TRBD1 (5 bases). The CDR3 sequence is 13 residues long. Germline assignment: CDR1 SGHRS and CDR2 YFSETQ. Trimming removed 4 bases from V and 2 bases from J, with 9 bases in between. The CDR3 DNA sequence: TGCGCCAGCAGCCCAGGGAAAAACTATGGCTACACCTTC. It yields the protein CASSPGKNYGYTF.

This clonotype has only a few counts. V and J are TRBV5-1 and TRBJ2-1; D gene uncertain. CDR1 is SGHRS and CDR2 is YFSETQ in the germline V gene. CDR3 length equals 15 residues. The ends were cut back, 2 bases at V and 0 bases at J, with 9 bases in the middle. CDR3 amino acids: CASSFGESSYNEQFF. In nucleotides, the CDR3 is TGCGCCAGCAGCTTTGGCGAGAGCTCCTACAATGAGCAGTTCTTC.

This clonotype was observed many times. V is TRBV7-9 and J is TRBJ2-3; no firm D call. This CDR3 spans 14 amino acids. Trimming removed 3 bases from V and 1 base from J, with 8 bases in between. CDR1 SEHNR and CDR2 FQNEAQ come from the germline V gene (reference sequence). The CDR3 loop is CASSFPKRTDTQYF. The CDR3 DNA follows: TGTGCCAGCAGCTTTCCCAAACGCACAGATACGCAGTATTTT.

The J gene is TRBJ2-1, the V gene TRBV4-1; 12 positions agree with TRBD2. The ends lost 3 bases at V and 7 bases at J; junction bases unmatched: 7. Looked up from germline, CDR1 is MGHRA and CDR2 is YSYEKL. The CDR3 has 16 amino acids. The DNA of the CDR3 is TGCGCCAGCAGCCACCGACTAGCGGGAGTGGTAAATGAGCAGTTCTTC. Protein product: CASSHRLAGVVNEQFF.

This clonotype was picked up a small number of times. The V call is TRBV4-2, the J call TRBJ2-1; no firm D call. V dropped 3 bases and J dropped 2 bases, with 11 bases sitting between them. Germline V gives CDR1 LGHNA, CDR2 YNFKEQ. The CDR3 contains 15 residues. The CDR3: CASSQGDGTYNEQFF. CDR3 DNA sequence: TGTGCCAGCAGCCAGGGTGACGGAACCTACAATGAGCAGTTCTTC.

V gene TRBV10-2 combines with J gene TRBJ2-7; D might be TRBD1 (6 bases). The V gene lost 4 bases and the J gene lost 6 bases, with 16 bases spanning the gap. There are 14 residues in the CDR3. Germline lookup yields CDR1 WSHSY and CDR2 SAAADI. CDR3 residues: CASSAGQLLSEQYV. DNA for the CDR3: TGCGCCAGCAGTGCAGGACAGTTACTCTCCGAGCAGTACGTC.

In this sample, this clonotype turned up many times. The V and J genes are TRBV9 and TRBJ1-5, with unresolved D. The CDR3 length is 15 residues. The V end lost 0 bases, the J end lost 6 bases, and 13 bases lay between the germline ends. The germline V gene encodes CDR1 SGDLS and CDR2 YYNGEE. This CDR3 is CASSVDGLGFQPQHF. CDR3 sequence (DNA): TGTGCCAGCAGCGTAGATGGTTTGGGGTTTCAGCCCCAGCATTTT.

J is TRBJ2-5 and V is TRBV29-1, with TRBD2 matching 11 bases. The CDR3 runs to 13 residues. With V trimmed by 6 bases and J by 2 bases, 2 bases remained unmatched. Germline V lookup: CDR1 SQVTM, CDR2 ANQGSEA. The CDR3 loop is CSVTSGIQETQYF. CDR3 nucleotides: TGCAGCGTGACTAGCGGGATACAAGAGACCCAGTACTTC.

V and J are TRBV27 and TRBJ1-5, with D possibly matching TRBD1 (6 bases). Germline values: CDR1 MNHEY, CDR2 SMNVEV (reference sequence). V lost 4 bases and J 2 bases, leaving 12 bases between the germline ends. The CDR3 runs 15 residues. The CDR3 reads CASSSSRGGNQPQHF. CDR3 nucleotide sequence: TGTGCCAGCAGTTCCTCCAGGGGAGGCAATCAGCCCCAGCATTTT.

J is TRBJ2-3 and V is TRBV7-8, with D uncertain. V dropped 5 bases and J dropped 1 base, with 16 bases sitting between them. The CDR3 contains 16 residues. CDR1 is SGHVS and CDR2 is FQNEAQ in the germline V gene. This chain's CDR3 is CASSPGARRGTDTQYF. As DNA, the CDR3 is TGTGCCAGCAGCCCAGGAGCGAGAAGGGGCACAGATACGCAGTATTTT. Based on the CDR3 plus reference TRBV7-8 and TRBJ2-3, the full variable domain is GAGVSQSPRYKVAKRGQDVALRCDPISGHVSLFWYQQALGQGPEFLTYFQNEAQLDKSGLPSDRFFAERPEGSVSTLKIQRTQQEDSAVYLCASSPGARRGTDTQYFGPGTRLTVL.

The gene calls are TRBV20-1 and TRBJ1-4; D may be TRBD1 (5 bases). CDR1 is DFQATT, CDR2 SNEGSKA, per germline (reference sequence). Between the trimmed V and J ends, which lost 0 bases and 7 bases, there was a span of 12 bases. This CDR3 has 14 amino acids. This chain's CDR3 is CSARDLGLLEKLFF. The CDR3 DNA sequence: TGCAGTGCTAGAGACTTGGGACTTCTTGAAAAACTGTTTTTT.

This clonotype was observed at least ten times. The chain joins TRBV12-3 or TRBV12-4 to TRBJ1-5, with D possibly TRBD1 on 5 matching bases. The CDR3 has 16 amino acids. V was trimmed by 5 bases and J by 4 bases, leaving 18 bases between them. For the CDR3, the DNA is TGTGCCAGCAGTATAACCCTGGACAACCTAAATCAGCCCCAGCATTTT. Its translation is CASSITLDNLNQPQHF.

The rearrangement links TRBV28 to TRBJ2-7; no firm D call. Trimming removed 6 bases from V and 7 bases from J, with 13 bases in between. The germline gives CDR1 MDHEN, CDR2 SYDVKM. This CDR3 contains 12 residues. In DNA form, the CDR3 reads TGTGCCAGCAGCCCCCCCATGGGTGAGCAGTACGTC. It translates to CASSPPMGEQYV.

This clonotype was counted ten times or more. The rearrangement uses TRBV6-1 and TRBJ1-1, with D possibly being TRBD1 (6 bases). CDR1 MNHNS and CDR2 SASEGT come from the germline V gene. The CDR3 is made up of 14 amino acids. V was cut by 5 bases and J by 0 bases, with 10 bases left in between. CDR3 sequence reads: CASSRRGMNTEAFF. The DNA for the CDR3 is TGTGCCAGCAGTCGCAGGGGTATGAACACTGAAGCTTTCTTT.

This chain links TRBV6-1 with TRBJ1-5, with D tentatively TRBD1 (5 bases). The V gene lost 6 bases and the J gene lost 0 bases, with 12 bases spanning the gap. There are 15 residues in the CDR3. CDR1 is MNHNS and CDR2 is SASEGT in the germline V gene. In DNA form, the CDR3 reads TGTGCCAGCAGACCCGACAGAAATAGCAATCAGCCCCAGCATTTT. This gives the protein CASRPDRNSNQPQHF.

In its sample, this clonotype was seen a few times. J is TRBJ2-6 and V is TRBV12-3 or TRBV12-4, with D unresolved. V was clipped by 8 bases and J by 2 bases, with 7 bases between them. The CDR3 contains 13 residues. Written as DNA, the CDR3 is TGTGCCAGCGGCAGTACTGGGGCCAACGTCCTGACTTTC. Protein product: CASGSTGANVLTF.

This clonotype was seen repeatedly, ten times or more. The chain joins TRBV6-1 to TRBJ2-2, with no clear D. V lost 6 bases and J 3 bases, leaving 8 bases between the germline ends. From germline, CDR1 is MNHNS and CDR2 SASEGT. The CDR3 is 13 residues long. Here the CDR3 reads CASSSADTGELFF. The CDR3 DNA follows: TGTGCCAGCAGCTCGGCTGACACCGGGGAGCTGTTTTTT.